This T cell receptor (beta chain) appears in the sequencing data of a study of lymphopenia after photon versus proton radiotherapy. Assay: immunoSEQ multiplex PCR; the TCRdb copy retains only in-frame clones and omits some. The sample lists about 34,000 clones; approximately 84% were seen once. The trim removed 5 bases at V and 7 bases at J, leaving 13 bases unmatched. The CDR3 runs to 17 residues. Looked up from germline, CDR1 is SEHNR and CDR2 is FQNEAQ (reference sequence). The material was peripheral blood, obtained from a patient treated with proton-based radiotherapy. V is TRBV7-9 and J is TRBJ2-1; TRBD2 aligns across 11 bases. The sequence was obtained from a woman aged 70 to 79 with pancreatic cancer. Here the CDR3 DNA reads TGTGCCAGCAGCCCCCCGGCTAGCGGGAGGCCGAGGAATGAGCAGTTCTTC. Translation gives CASSPPASGRPRNEQFF.